The entry below describes one T cell receptor (beta chain). What it binds is unknown. This entry comes from a study of cytomegalovirus exposure and HLA in healthy donors. Study context: The approximately 120 million unique TCR beta sequences, from 150 million to 200 million T cells, were found by an earlier analysis.

CDR3 size: 15 residues. Germline V gives CDR1 MNHEY, CDR2 SVGAGI. Between the trimmed V and J ends, which lost 5 bases and 0 bases, there was a span of 11 bases. Overall study results and limits: Reportedly, cytomegalovirus status was diagnosed with high sensitivity and specificity. The majority of TCR sequences were rare, yet some public TCRs appeared in many donors.

Donors had nominal health at sampling but likely had unrecorded immune exposures. PCR used 60 Vbeta primers and 13 Jbeta primers. Some clones are missing from TCRdb's copy, which holds only in-frame ones; the method was immunoSEQ multiplex PCR. Counted here are 100,000 to 150,000 clones, 74% occurring once; the ten biggest clones make up 5.8%. Sequenced sample: PBMCs. The chain has TRBV6-5 and TRBJ1-3; D gene unclear. The origin of this receptor is a woman between 50 and 59 years old in good health and CMV-seropositive. The CDR3 protein is CASSPVAGSGNTIYF. As DNA, the CDR3 is TGTGCCAGCAGTCCCGTTGCCGGCTCTGGAAACACCATATATTTT.